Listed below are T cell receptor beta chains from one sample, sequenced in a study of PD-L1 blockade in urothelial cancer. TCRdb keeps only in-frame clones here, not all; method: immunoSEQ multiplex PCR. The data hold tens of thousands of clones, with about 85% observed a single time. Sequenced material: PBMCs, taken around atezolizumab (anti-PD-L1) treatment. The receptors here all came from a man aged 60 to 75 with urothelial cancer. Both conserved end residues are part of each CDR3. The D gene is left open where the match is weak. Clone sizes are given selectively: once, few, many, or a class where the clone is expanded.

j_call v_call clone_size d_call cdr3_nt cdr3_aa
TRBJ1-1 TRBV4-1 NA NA TGCGCCAGCAGCCAAGATCCCTCTGCGACCGCTAGGAACACTGAAGCTTTCTTT CASSQDPSATARNTEAFF
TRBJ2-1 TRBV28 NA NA TGTGCCAGCACATCCCCAGGGATCAATGAGCAGTTCTTC CASTSPGINEQFF
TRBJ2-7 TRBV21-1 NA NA TGTGCCAGCAGCAAAATGGCCCGGAGCTCCTACGAGCAGTACTTC CASSKMARSSYEQYF
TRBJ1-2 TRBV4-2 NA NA TGTGCCAGCAGCTCCAGGGATGGCTACACCTTC CASSSRDGYTF
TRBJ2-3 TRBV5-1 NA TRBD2 TGCGCCAGCAGCTTCTCGCTAGCGGGGGGCATCACAGATACGCAGTATTTT CASSFSLAGGITDTQYF
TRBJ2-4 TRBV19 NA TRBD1 TGTGCCAGTAGTCAGGGGACAGGGGGCCCCCAAAACATTCAGTACTTC CASSQGTGGPQNIQYF
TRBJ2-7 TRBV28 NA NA TGTGCCAGCAGTTCCCTGGGAGCTGATCAGACCTCCGAGCAGTACTTC CASSSLGADQTSEQYF
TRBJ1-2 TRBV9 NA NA TGTGCCAGCAGCGTTTCCGGGACTAACTATGGCTACACCTTC CASSVSGTNYGYTF
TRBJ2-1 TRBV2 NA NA TGTGCCAGCAGTGAGGAGGTCAATGAGCAGTTCTTC CASSEEVNEQFF
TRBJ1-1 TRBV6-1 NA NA TGTGCCAGCAGTGAACAGGCCTACACTGAAGCTTTCTTT CASSEQAYTEAFF
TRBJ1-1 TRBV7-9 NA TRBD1 TGTGCCAGCAGCCCCACAGGGGCAAACACTGAAGCTTTCTTT CASSPTGANTEAFF
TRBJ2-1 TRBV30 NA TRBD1 TGTGCCTGGACTACGGACAGGTCATCTTACAATGAGCAGTTCTTC CAWTTDRSSYNEQFF
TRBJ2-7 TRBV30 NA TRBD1 TGTGCCTGGAGTTGGGACAGGGACTACGAGCAGTACTTC CAWSWDRDYEQYF
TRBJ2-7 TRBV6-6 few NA TGTGCCAGCCAGGGCGGGGACGAGCAGTACTTC CASQGGDEQYF
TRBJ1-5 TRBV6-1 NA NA TGTGCCAGCAGGTTTTCCGGGACAAATCAGCCCCAGCATTTT CASRFSGTNQPQHF
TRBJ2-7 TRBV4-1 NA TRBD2 TGCGCCAGCAGAACGGGAGGCGGGGGGGCCTACGAGCAGTACTTC CASRTGGGGAYEQYF
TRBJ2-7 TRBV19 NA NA TGTGCCAGTACCCCCGGGGTCTTGGCAGTCTACGAGCAGTACTTC CASTPGVLAVYEQYF
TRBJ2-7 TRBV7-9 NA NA TGTGCCAGCAGCTTAGAATCTAGCGCGATCCGGGACGAGCAGTACTTC CASSLESSAIRDEQYF
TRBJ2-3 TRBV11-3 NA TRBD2 TGTGCCAGCAGCTTAGGATTGTGGCGGGGGAGCACAGATACGCAGTATTTT CASSLGLWRGSTDTQYF
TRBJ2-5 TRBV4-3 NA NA TGCGCCAGCAGCCAAGGCCCGCGGACTGAAGAGACCCAGTACTTC CASSQGPRTEETQYF